These 6 T cell receptor beta chains were all obtained from the same sample, sequenced in a study of regulatory T cells in long-lasting Graves disease. Stated time point: newly diagnosed GD, antithyroid drugs for less than 3 months. There was RNA extracted from PBMCs, and the TCR library was made from it. Researchers made TCR beta libraries by using iRepertoire HTBI primers and running Arm-PCR on CDR3 regions. TCRdb used MiXCR to reprocess the multiplex PCR reads, holding one entry per CDR3 protein. Among approximately 400,000 distinct CDR3 sequences, just under 15% were seen once, and the ten largest hold approximately 15%. These data also featured in a second study, about T cells in Graves' hyperthyroidism and ophthalmopathy.

The input for sequencing was peripheral blood mononuclear cells (PBMCs), taken at new diagnosis, from a patient treated with antithyroid drugs. These receptors were obtained from a woman aged 25-40 years with Graves disease.

This clonotype was picked up a small number of times. The chain is built from TRBV5-1 and TRBJ1-1; D remains ambiguous. Germline assignment: CDR1 SGHRS and CDR2 YFSETQ. The CDR3 consists of 14 residues. V lost 1 base and J lost 2, with 9 bases in between. DNA for the CDR3: TGCGCCAGCAGCTTGTTGTGGGGTAACACTGAAGCTTTCTTT. It specifies CASSLLWGNTEAFF.

The chain uses TRBV3-1 and TRBJ1-1; D gene unclear. The V gene lost 1 base and the J gene lost 0 bases, with 9 bases spanning the gap. Germline assignment: CDR1 LGHDT and CDR2 YNNKEL (reference sequence). CDR3 length: 15 residues. CDR3: CASSQVGSMNTEAFF. The CDR3 bases are TGTGCCAGCAGCCAAGTTGGGAGCATGAACACTGAAGCTTTCTTT.

This clonotype has ten or more counts. The chain uses TRBV5-4 and TRBJ2-3, with no clear D. The V end lost 2 bases, the J end lost 2 bases, and 6 bases lay between the germline ends. From germline, CDR1 is SGHNT and CDR2 YYREEE (reference sequence). CDR3 length: 13 amino acids. The CDR3 loop is CASSFQDTDTQYF. DNA of the CDR3: TGTGCCAGCAGCTTTCAGGACACAGATACGCAGTATTTT.

This clonotype came up many times. The chain joins TRBV5-1 to TRBJ2-3; 7 nucleotides match TRBD2. Germline-derived CDR1 and CDR2 are SGHRS and YFSETQ. This CDR3 spans 16 amino acids. After removal of 4 bases from V and 4 bases from J, the junction contained 12 bases not matched to a gene. CDR3 coding DNA: TGCGCCAGCAGCCGGGAGACTAGCCTGTATGCAGATACGCAGTATTTT. It encodes CASSRETSLYADTQYF.

This clonotype was found many times. The V and J genes are TRBV28 and TRBJ2-2, with TRBD1 matching over 8 bases. CDR1 MDHEN and CDR2 SYDVKM come from the germline V gene. This CDR3 region has 15 residues. V was clipped by 3 bases and J by 5 bases; unmatched bases: 5. The CDR3 protein is CASSLTGDGTGELFF. The CDR3 bases are TGTGCCAGCAGTTTGACAGGGGATGGGACCGGGGAGCTGTTTTTT.

The CDR3 coding sequence is TGTGCCACCAGTGATTTGCAAGCTAGCGGGAGGTCCAATGAGCAGTTCTTC. Its protein is CATSDLQASGRSNEQFF. The chain recombines TRBV24-1 with TRBJ2-1; 11 positions agree with TRBD2. Germline values: CDR1 KGHDR, CDR2 SFDVKD. The length of the CDR3 is 17 residues. After removal of 0 bases from V and 6 bases from J, the junction contained 6 bases not matched to a gene.